This T cell receptor (beta chain) is from a study of T cell responses to AZD1222 COVID-19 vaccine. In the study overall: Pooling of second doses given at about 4 or about 12 weeks was done. Findings of the study overall: Donors were largely white British and mainly female; clonal diversity was possibly underestimated. Across spike, vaccine-associated CD4 TCRs were found, dominant at 160-218 and 743-854. Spike-specific TCR breadth and depth were elevated following two AZD1222 doses.

Comment on this clone: What it binds is unknown.

Generated by immunoSEQ multiplex PCR, the TCRdb table keeps only in-frame clones and is missing some. This sample yields 160,000 or so clones, of which 90% are seen a single time; less than 2% belongs to the top ten. The CDR3 totals 11 residues. V was clipped by 5 bases and J by 2 bases, with 2 bases between them. The germline gives CDR1 SGHVS, CDR2 FQNEAQ. V usage is TRBV7-8 and J usage is TRBJ2-3; D call uncertain. This clonotype was sampled from an adult in good health. The sample consisted of peripheral blood, taken on day 0 of AZD1222 vaccination. CDR3 residues: CASSPTDTQYF. The CDR3 DNA sequence: TGTGCCAGCAGCCCCACAGATACGCAGTATTTT.